This T cell receptor beta chain was identified in a study of blood T cell repertoires in COVID-19. Whole-study context: The samples span acute and convalescent COVID-19 from the United States, Italy and Spain.

Using immunoSEQ multiplex PCR, the repertoire was profiled, and TCRdb retains in-frame clones only, with some absent. The data show approximately 250,000 clones, with over 70% seen just once and around 9.2% held by the top ten. The CDR3 loop spans 15 amino acids. Germline lookup yields CDR1 SQVTM and CDR2 ANQGSEA. Trimming removed 4 bases at V and 0 bases at J, with 16 bases between. Sequencing used peripheral blood. The TCR sequence derives from a human donor in a cohort sampled during active COVID-19. The chain employs TRBV29-1 and TRBJ2-7; a weak D match, TRBD2 (7 bases). CDR3 in amino acids: CSVVSTGRGSYEQYF. The CDR3 coding sequence is TGCAGCGTTGTGTCTACAGGGAGGGGCTCCTACGAGCAGTACTTC.